This T cell receptor beta chain was identified in a study of shared clonotypes between healthy human individuals. Researchers divided each subset's genomic DNA evenly across several immunoSEQ plates. TCRdb's table, derived via immunoSEQ multiplex PCR, lists solely in-frame clones and lacks some. The repertoire holds approximately 2.3 million clones, approximately 95% seen once, with about 0.39% in the top ten. Germline V lookup: CDR1 SGHTA, CDR2 FQGNSA. The CDR3 has 12 amino acids. Trimming took off 4 bases at V and 4 bases at J, with 8 bases between the two ends. The sample taken for sequencing was naive CD4+ T cells from PBMCs. Indicated subset: CD45RA+ positively selected. This TCR was recovered from a man younger than 30 in good health. Some clones in this sample may be carry-over from other donors' samples. This chain links TRBV7-2 with TRBJ2-7; unclear D gene. Written as DNA, the CDR3 is TGTGCCAGCAGCTCGGTACCTTACGAGCAGTACTTC. This codes for CASSSVPYEQYF.